These 20 T cell receptor beta chains were sequenced from one sample in a study of high-grade serous ovarian cancer treatment subgroups. Using immunoSEQ multiplex PCR, the repertoire was profiled, and TCRdb retains in-frame clones only, with some absent. The table has roughly 8,000 clones, 72% seen once. The tumor samples were collected prior to definitive surgery or chemotherapy. The sample was tumor tissue. The receptors stem from a human donor with high-grade serous ovarian cancer.

The chain employs TRBV9 and TRBJ2-1; TRBD2 matches 12 bases. The CDR3 is 16 amino acids. Trimming removed 2 bases from V and 7 bases from J; junction bases left unmatched: 7. Germline loops: CDR1 SGDLS, CDR2 YYNGEE. The chain's CDR3 is CASSVGYLAGGNEQFF. The CDR3 nucleotides are TGTGCCAGCAGCGTCGGCTATCTAGCGGGAGGGAATGAGCAGTTCTTC. The complete variable domain, with remaining parts taken from reference TRBV9 and TRBJ2-1, reads DSGVTQTPKHLITATGQRVTLRCSPRSGDLSVYWYQQSLDQGLQFLIQYYNGEERAKGNILERFSAQQFPDLHSELNLSSLELGDSALYFCASSVGYLAGGNEQFFGPGTRLTVL.

V usage is TRBV28 and J usage is TRBJ1-2, with 10 nucleotides matching TRBD1. There are 14 residues in the CDR3. Germline lookup yields CDR1 MDHEN and CDR2 SYDVKM. V was pared by 6 bases and J by 7 bases, with 8 bases of the junction left unmatched. The CDR3 spells CASSGDRGRSGYTF. In DNA form, the CDR3 reads TGTGCCAGCAGCGGCGACAGGGGGCGCTCTGGCTACACCTTC.

CDR3 nucleotides: TGTGCCAGCAGCTTAAGGGTTAAGGACGTGGTGGGGTACGAGCAGTACTTC. Its translation: CASSLRVKDVVGYEQYF. The rearrangement links TRBV7-9 to TRBJ2-7; D remains ambiguous. This CDR3 is 17 amino acids long. Trimming left V 2 bases short and J 4 bases short, with 21 bases between. Germline loops: CDR1 SEHNR, CDR2 FQNEAQ (reference sequence).

The rearrangement joins TRBV30 to TRBJ1-2; D uncertain. The CDR3 has 13 residues. In germline, CDR1 is GTSNPN, CDR2 SVGIG (reference sequence). V lost 7 bases and J 0 bases, leaving 12 bases between the germline ends. CDR3 in amino acids: CAFSKGANYGYTF. CDR3 coding DNA: TGTGCCTTCTCCAAGGGAGCTAACTATGGCTACACCTTC.

The V and J genes are TRBV7-3 and TRBJ2-4; D is uncertain. The V end was cut by 5 bases, the J end by 3 bases, with 2 bases between. Germline lookup yields CDR1 SGHTA and CDR2 FQGTGA. The CDR3 runs to 11 residues. The DNA for the CDR3 is TGTGCCAGCAGCCTCAAAAACATTCAGTACTTC. It translates to CASSLKNIQYF.

In this sample, this clone turned up a few times. V and J are TRBV7-9 and TRBJ1-4, with TRBD1 matching 10 bases. J lost 5 bases, V lost 7 bases, and 10 bases had no gene match. The CDR3 has 16 amino acids. CDR1 is SEHNR and CDR2 is FQNEAQ in the germline V gene (reference sequence). CDR3 nucleotide sequence: TGTGCCAGCACCCGGGACAGGGGAGGCCCCAATGAAAAACTGTTTTTT. This codes for CASTRDRGGPNEKLFF.

This sequence joins TRBV5-1 and TRBJ2-3, with TRBD2 matching over 10 bases. Germline-derived CDR1 and CDR2 are SGHRS and YFSETQ. Trimming took 2 bases from V and 8 from J; bases not matched to a gene: 5. This CDR3 is built from 14 residues. This chain's CDR3 is CASSFGLAEGTQYF. The CDR3, as DNA: TGCGCCAGCAGCTTCGGACTAGCGGAGGGTACGCAGTATTTT. Using reference TRBV5-1 and TRBJ2-3 for the parts outside the CDR3, the full variable domain is KAGVTQTPRYLIKTRGQQVTLSCSPISGHRSVSWYQQTPGQGLQFLFEYFSETQRNKGNFPGRFSGRQFSNSRSEMNVSTLELGDSALYLCASSFGLAEGTQYFGPGTRLTVL.

This clone was counted only a few times. V usage is TRBV4-2 and J usage is TRBJ2-2; 8 nucleotides align to TRBD2. The CDR3 has 14 residues. Germline assignment: CDR1 LGHNA and CDR2 YNFKEQ. The J segment lost 6 bases and the V segment lost 4 bases, leaving 4 bases of the junction unmatched. The CDR3 DNA reads TGTGCCAGCAGCCTCAAGCGGGAGCCCGGGGAGCTGTTTTTT. Translated, it gives CASSLKREPGELFF.

The CDR3 nucleotides are TGTGCCAGCAGCTTACCCGCTTCGGACAGGGGGGATGGCTACACCTTC. As protein: CASSLPASDRGDGYTF. The chain employs TRBV7-9 and TRBJ1-2; 10 bases align to TRBD1. Germline CDR1 reads SEHNR; CDR2 reads FQNEAQ (reference sequence). CDR3 length: 16 amino acids. V shed 2 bases, J shed 6 bases, and the junction held 9 bases outside the gene matches.

In this sample, this clone turned up once. The rearrangement links TRBV4-3 to TRBJ2-3; a weak D match, TRBD2 (6 bases). The V end was cut by 3 bases, the J end by 6 bases, with 10 bases between. Germline CDR1 and CDR2: LGHNA and YSLEER. This CDR3 comprises 13 residues. The CDR3 region has the DNA TGCGCCAGCAGCCAGGGGGGTGGGGATACGCAGTATTTT. Translated: CASSQGGGDTQYF.

This rearrangement joins TRBV6-5 to TRBJ1-5; the D gene is possibly TRBD1 (6 bases). V shed 2 bases and J shed 2 bases, with 10 bases lying between them. The CDR3 is 15 residues long. The germline gives CDR1 MNHEY, CDR2 SVGAGI. The CDR3 loop is CASSYGGAGNQPQHF. The CDR3 DNA reads as TGTGCCAGCAGTTACGGGGGCGCCGGCAATCAGCCCCAGCATTTT.

This chain uses TRBV5-1 with TRBJ2-3, with 7 bases matching TRBD2. CDR3 length: 15 residues. V was pared by 2 bases and J by 1 base, with 4 bases of the junction left unmatched. Germline lookup yields CDR1 SGHRS and CDR2 YFSETQ. The CDR3 DNA follows: TGCGCCAGCAGCTTAAGCGGGACTGGCACAGATACGCAGTATTTT. Its protein is CASSLSGTGTDTQYF.

This chain uses TRBV6-5 with TRBJ2-7, with D possibly matching TRBD2 (7 bases). CDR3 size: 15 residues. CDR1 and CDR2 (germline): MNHEY, SVGAGI. V lost 2 bases and J lost 1, with 12 bases in between. CDR3 nucleotide sequence: TGTGCCAGCAGTTACGAGGGAGGGGGATCCTACGAGCAGTACTTC. It yields the protein CASSYEGGGSYEQYF.

This chain uses TRBV29-1 with TRBJ2-7; no definite D call. Germline V gene data show CDR1 as SQVTM and CDR2 as ANQGSEA. This CDR3 contains 12 residues. V was cut by 4 bases and J by 0 bases, with 7 bases left in between. The CDR3 nucleotides read TGCAGCGTTGCACCGGGCTCCTACGAGCAGTACTTC. As protein: CSVAPGSYEQYF.

This clone was counted a few times. V and J are TRBV11-1 and TRBJ2-1; 9 nucleotides align to TRBD1. V dropped 5 bases and J dropped 0; count of bases not matched to a gene: 5. Germline-derived CDR1 and CDR2 are SGHAT and FQDESV (reference sequence). This CDR3 is built from 16 residues. In DNA, the CDR3 is TGTGCCAGCAGCACAGGGGGCACCCTCTCCTACAATGAGCAGTTCTTC. Amino acids: CASSTGGTLSYNEQFF.

The V and J genes are TRBV9 and TRBJ1-1; D may be TRBD1 (5 bases). CDR1 is SGDLS, CDR2 YYNGEE, per germline. The CDR3 spans 15 residues. Trimming cost V 4 bases and J 4 bases, with 17 bases left between them. The CDR3 spells CASSPRFGGVTEAFF. The DNA of the CDR3 is TGTGCCAGCAGCCCCCGGTTCGGGGGTGTCACTGAAGCTTTCTTT.

This chain's CDR3 is CAISGWDRYSYEQYF. CDR3 in DNA: TGTGCCATCAGTGGCTGGGACAGGTACTCCTACGAGCAGTACTTC. The J gene is TRBJ2-7, the V gene TRBV10-3, with TRBD1 matching over 8 bases. J gave up 0 bases and V 4 bases, and 5 bases lay outside the gene matches. The CDR3 loop spans 15 amino acids. Germline V gives CDR1 ENHRY, CDR2 SYGVKD.

The chain has TRBV29-1 and TRBJ1-5; 8 positions agree with TRBD1. Unmatched junction bases numbered 3, after V lost 6 bases and J lost 2 bases. This CDR3 region has 13 residues. Germline values: CDR1 SQVTM, CDR2 ANQGSEA. The CDR3 spells CSVATGGNQPQHF. The CDR3 DNA reads TGCAGCGTCGCGACAGGGGGCAATCAGCCCCAGCATTTT.

The chain recombines TRBV9 with TRBJ2-1; no definite D call. The CDR3 has 12 residues. The ends were cut back, 0 bases at V and 10 bases at J, with 8 bases in the middle. Germline CDR1 and CDR2: SGDLS and YYNGEE. This CDR3 is CASSVGTLEQFF. The CDR3 nucleotides read TGTGCCAGCAGCGTAGGGACCCTAGAGCAGTTCTTC.

This clone was counted only a few times. This chain connects TRBV7-9 to TRBJ1-1; D uncertain. CDR1 and CDR2 (germline): SEHNR, FQNEAQ (reference sequence). This CDR3 is built from 13 residues. Trimming cost V 1 base and J 1 base, with 4 bases left between them. The CDR3 coding sequence is TGTGCCAGCAGCTTAGTTGGGAACACTGAAGCTTTCTTT. Translating gives CASSLVGNTEAFF.